These T cell receptor beta chains were read from a single sample in a study of cytomegalovirus exposure and HLA in healthy donors. The data were produced by immunoSEQ multiplex PCR, yet TCRdb's version contains in-frame clones alone and is incomplete. The sample consists of about 200,000 clones, around 85% of them appearing once. The sample taken for sequencing was PBMCs. These receptors came from a woman in her fifties or sixties in good health and CMV-seronegative. Each CDR3 is given with its conserved first and last residue. The order of the fields is V gene, clone size, D gene, J gene, CDR3 protein, CDR3 DNA. The D gene is left open where the match is weak. Size is stated for part of the rows, as once, few or many counts, or as a class when the clone is expanded.

v_call: TRBV5-5
clone_size: once
d_call: .
j_call: TRBJ2-7
cdr3_aa: CASSFLSSYEQYF
cdr3_nt: TGTGCCAGCAGCTTTCTCTCCTCCTACGAGCAGTACTTC

v_call: TRBV19
clone_size: .
d_call: TRBD1
j_call: TRBJ1-5
cdr3_aa: CASGQGAKQPQHF
cdr3_nt: TGTGCCAGTGGACAGGGGGCGAAGCAGCCCCAGCATTTT

v_call: TRBV20-1
clone_size: .
d_call: .
j_call: TRBJ2-7
cdr3_aa: CSASKVYEQYF
cdr3_nt: TGCAGTGCTAGTAAAGTCTACGAGCAGTACTTC

v_call: TRBV2
clone_size: .
d_call: .
j_call: TRBJ1-5
cdr3_aa: CASSTQGNQPQHF
cdr3_nt: TGTGCCAGCAGTACACAGGGAAATCAGCCCCAGCATTTT

v_call: TRBV27
clone_size: .
d_call: TRBD1
j_call: TRBJ1-2
cdr3_aa: CASSNHRGRVDGYTF
cdr3_nt: TGTGCCAGCAGTAACCACAGGGGGCGCGTGGATGGCTACACCTTC

v_call: TRBV29-1
clone_size: .
d_call: TRBD2
j_call: TRBJ2-1
cdr3_aa: CSAPGLAGALYNEQFF
cdr3_nt: TGCAGCGCACCCGGACTAGCGGGAGCTTTATACAATGAGCAGTTCTTC

v_call: TRBV5-1
clone_size: .
d_call: .
j_call: TRBJ2-7
cdr3_aa: CASSLGGGGYYEQYF
cdr3_nt: TGCGCCAGCAGCTTAGGTGGAGGTGGGTACTACGAGCAGTACTTC

v_call: TRBV28
clone_size: .
d_call: .
j_call: TRBJ1-2
cdr3_aa: CASSPISRQRDYGYTF
cdr3_nt: TGTGCCAGCAGTCCGATTAGCCGACAGCGAGACTATGGCTACACCTTC

v_call: TRBV4-1
clone_size: .
d_call: TRBD2
j_call: TRBJ2-5
cdr3_aa: CASSEGGVVRHRAQYF
cdr3_nt: TGCGCCAGCAGCGAGGGAGGGGTCGTTCGCCACCGGGCCCAGTACTTC

v_call: TRBV4-3
clone_size: few
d_call: TRBD2
j_call: TRBJ2-1
cdr3_aa: CASSQPTSGGHNEQFF
cdr3_nt: TGCGCCAGCAGCCAACCGACTAGCGGGGGGCACAATGAGCAGTTCTTC

v_call: TRBV29-1
clone_size: once
d_call: TRBD2
j_call: TRBJ2-3
cdr3_aa: CSVDLAADTQYF
cdr3_nt: TGCAGCGTTGACCTAGCGGCAGATACGCAGTATTTT

v_call: TRBV14
clone_size: .
d_call: .
j_call: TRBJ2-1
cdr3_aa: CASSQEANEQFF
cdr3_nt: TGTGCCAGCAGCCAAGAAGCCAATGAGCAGTTCTTC

v_call: TRBV28
clone_size: .
d_call: TRBD1
j_call: TRBJ2-7
cdr3_aa: CASRKQGTREQYF
cdr3_nt: TGTGCCAGCAGAAAACAGGGGACCCGCGAGCAGTACTTC

v_call: TRBV6-1
clone_size: .
d_call: .
j_call: TRBJ1-4
cdr3_aa: CASRDTWATNEKLFF
cdr3_nt: TGTGCCAGCAGGGACACTTGGGCAACTAATGAAAAACTGTTTTTT

v_call: TRBV28
clone_size: .
d_call: .
j_call: TRBJ2-7
cdr3_aa: CASVGIGGEWSYEQYF
cdr3_nt: TGTGCCAGCGTGGGGATCGGTGGGGAGTGGTCCTACGAGCAGTACTTC

v_call: TRBV18
clone_size: .
d_call: TRBD2
j_call: TRBJ2-5
cdr3_aa: CASSRRQREQETQYF
cdr3_nt: TGTGCCAGCTCACGACGGCAGCGGGAGCAAGAGACCCAGTACTTC

v_call: TRBV19
clone_size: .
d_call: TRBD1
j_call: TRBJ1-3
cdr3_aa: CASSKQGALGNTIYF
cdr3_nt: TGTGCCAGTAGTAAACAGGGGGCACTTGGAAACACCATATATTTT

v_call: TRBV4-2
clone_size: .
d_call: TRBD2
j_call: TRBJ2-7
cdr3_aa: CASSQESSGIYEQYF
cdr3_nt: TGTGCCAGCAGCCAAGAATCTAGCGGGATCTACGAGCAGTACTTC

v_call: TRBV13
clone_size: .
d_call: .
j_call: TRBJ2-5
cdr3_aa: CASSSRHSQETQYF
cdr3_nt: TGTGCCAGCAGCTCACGACACTCCCAAGAGACCCAGTACTTC

v_call: TRBV27
clone_size: .
d_call: .
j_call: TRBJ1-2
cdr3_aa: CASSLAGRAYGYTF
cdr3_nt: TGTGCCAGCAGTTTAGCCGGCAGGGCTTACGGCTACACCTTC

v_call: TRBV29-1
clone_size: .
d_call: .
j_call: TRBJ1-1
cdr3_aa: CSVEVRAGDGAFF
cdr3_nt: TGCAGCGTTGAAGTCCGAGCCGGGGATGGAGCTTTCTTT

v_call: TRBV5-6
clone_size: .
d_call: .
j_call: TRBJ1-3
cdr3_aa: CASSLDIRNTIYF
cdr3_nt: TGTGCCAGCAGCTTGGATATAAGAAACACCATATATTTT

v_call: TRBV7-9
clone_size: .
d_call: TRBD2
j_call: TRBJ2-3
cdr3_aa: CASSIWTSGKDTQYF
cdr3_nt: TGTGCCAGCAGCATCTGGACTAGCGGGAAAGATACGCAGTATTTT

v_call: TRBV7-8
clone_size: .
d_call: TRBD1
j_call: TRBJ2-1
cdr3_aa: CASRPDRVGYNEQFF
cdr3_nt: TGTGCCAGCAGACCGGACAGGGTGGGGTACAATGAGCAGTTCTTC

v_call: TRBV25-1
clone_size: .
d_call: .
j_call: TRBJ1-6
cdr3_aa: CASSELQAHNSPLHF
cdr3_nt: TGTGCCAGCAGTGAATTACAGGCCCACAATTCACCCCTCCACTTT

v_call: TRBV5-1
clone_size: .
d_call: TRBD1
j_call: TRBJ1-4
cdr3_aa: CASSPGQGNLATNEKLFF
cdr3_nt: TGCGCCAGCAGCCCCGGACAGGGAAATCTTGCAACTAATGAAAAACTGTTTTTT

v_call: TRBV18
clone_size: .
d_call: TRBD1
j_call: TRBJ1-2
cdr3_aa: CASSPSQGANYGYTF
cdr3_nt: TGTGCCAGCTCACCCTCACAGGGGGCCAACTATGGCTACACCTTC

v_call: TRBV29-1
clone_size: .
d_call: TRBD2
j_call: TRBJ2-5
cdr3_aa: CSVDPSGGRRETQYF
cdr3_nt: TGCAGCGTTGATCCTAGCGGTGGGAGAAGAGAGACCCAGTACTTC

v_call: TRBV27
clone_size: .
d_call: TRBD1
j_call: TRBJ1-5
cdr3_aa: CASSRGQGINQPQHF
cdr3_nt: TGTGCCAGCAGCCGCGGACAGGGAATCAATCAGCCCCAGCATTTT

v_call: TRBV6-4
clone_size: once
d_call: TRBD2
j_call: TRBJ2-1
cdr3_aa: CASSVTSGRAHEQFF
cdr3_nt: TGTGCCAGCAGTGTGACTAGCGGGAGGGCCCATGAGCAGTTCTTC